A single sample gave rise to the 9 T cell receptor beta chains below, sequenced in a study of T cell repertoires in ileal Crohn's disease. Repertoires were generated with immunoSEQ multiplex PCR, while TCRdb's copy carries only in-frame clones and drops some. The table includes 15,000 or so clones, under 90% detected once. Sequences were obtained from ileal tissue. The receptors come from an adult with Crohn's disease.

This chain connects TRBV7-6 to TRBJ2-3, with D perhaps TRBD2 (6 bases). The CDR3 consists of 15 residues. Trimming pared 1 base from V and 0 bases from J, leaving 8 bases between. Per the germline V gene, CDR1 is SGHVS and CDR2 is FNYEAQ. For the CDR3, the DNA is TGTGCCAGCAGCTTAGGGACTATGAGCACAGATACGCAGTATTTT. This sequence encodes CASSLGTMSTDTQYF.

The chain links TRBV7-3 to TRBJ2-1; possibly TRBD2 for D (5 bases). V shed 3 bases and J shed 7 bases, with 10 bases lying between them. In germline, CDR1 is SGHTA, CDR2 FQGTGA. CDR3 length equals 13 residues. Written as DNA, the CDR3 is TGTGCCAGCAGCTTGCTACTAGGAAATGAGCAGTTCTTC. Encoded protein: CASSLLLGNEQFF.

This clone was picked up a small number of times. The rearrangement links TRBV28 to TRBJ2-6; tentative D call: TRBD1 (6 bases). The CDR3 length is 17 residues. Per the germline V gene, CDR1 is MDHEN and CDR2 is SYDVKM. The V end was cut by 5 bases, the J end by 1 base, with 15 bases between. Written as DNA, the CDR3 is TGTGCCAGCAGTCCTTTGACAGGAAAATCTGGGGCCAACGTCCTGACTTTC. This gives the protein CASSPLTGKSGANVLTF.

The V and J genes are TRBV4-1 and TRBJ2-7, with 9 positions matching TRBD1. V shed 1 base, J shed 5 bases, and the junction held 9 bases outside the gene matches. The CDR3 is 16 residues long. The V gene's germline CDR1 is MGHRA and CDR2 YSYEKL. The DNA of the CDR3 is TGCGCCAGCAGCCAAGCACCGGGACAGGGTAGCGACGAGCAGTACTTC. Its protein is CASSQAPGQGSDEQYF.

V gene TRBV5-1 combines with J gene TRBJ2-6; 7 nucleotides align to TRBD1. The CDR3 extends over 14 amino acids. Trimming cost V 8 bases and J 4 bases; bases outside gene matches: 6. Looked up from germline, CDR1 is SGHRS and CDR2 is YFSETQ. CDR3: CASTGTAGANVLTF. The CDR3 DNA follows: TGCGCCAGTACCGGGACAGCCGGGGCCAACGTCCTGACTTTC.

The chain has TRBV5-1 and TRBJ1-6; the D is unclear. Germline lookup yields CDR1 SGHRS and CDR2 YFSETQ. V was pared by 4 bases and J by 1 base, with 15 bases between. There are 17 residues in the CDR3. Here the CDR3 reads CASSPENGGSYNSPLHF. DNA for the CDR3: TGCGCCAGCAGCCCAGAGAACGGAGGGTCCTATAATTCACCCCTCCACTTT.

This clone was recorded only once. The chain couples TRBV5-1 to TRBJ2-7; D unclear. V lost 5 bases to trimming and J lost 4 bases, with 13 bases between them. Germline V lookup: CDR1 SGHRS, CDR2 YFSETQ. This CDR3 has 13 amino acids. CDR3 in DNA: TGCGCCAGCAGTTCTATTAGCTCGTACGAGCAGTACTTC. As protein: CASSSISSYEQYF.

CDR3 sequence reads: CASSAQEGREAFF. The CDR3 nucleotides are TGCGCCAGCAGCGCTCAGGAGGGACGCGAAGCTTTCTTT. The rearrangement links TRBV5-1 to TRBJ1-1; D may be TRBD1 (5 bases). Trimming pared 4 bases from V and 8 bases from J, leaving 15 bases between. Germline-derived CDR1 and CDR2 are SGHRS and YFSETQ. There are 13 residues in the CDR3.

J is TRBJ2-7 and V is TRBV6-6; 7 bases are shared with TRBD1. J was trimmed by 4 bases and V by 8 bases; bases with no gene match: 8. Germline CDR1 and CDR2: MNHNY and SVGAGI (reference sequence). CDR3 length: 13 amino acids. CDR3 DNA sequence: TGTGCCAGCCGTCGCCAGGGGGTGTACGAGCAGTACTTC. Translation: CASRRQGVYEQYF.